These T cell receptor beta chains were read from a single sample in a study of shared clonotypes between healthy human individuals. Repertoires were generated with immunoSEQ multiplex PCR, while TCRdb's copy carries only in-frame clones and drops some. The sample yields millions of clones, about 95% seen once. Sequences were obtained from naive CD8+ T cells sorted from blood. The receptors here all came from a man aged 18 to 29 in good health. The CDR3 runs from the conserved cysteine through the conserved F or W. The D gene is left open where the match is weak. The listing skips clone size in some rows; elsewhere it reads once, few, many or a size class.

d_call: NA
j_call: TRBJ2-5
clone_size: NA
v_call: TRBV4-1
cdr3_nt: TGCGCCAGCAGCTACGCTCACCCCCTATCGTACCAAGAGACCCAGTACTTC
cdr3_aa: CASSYAHPLSYQETQYF

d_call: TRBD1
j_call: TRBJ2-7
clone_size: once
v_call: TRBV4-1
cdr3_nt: TGCGCCAGCAGCCAGGGACAGGCGAAGGCTTGGGAGCAGTACTTC
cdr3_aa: CASSQGQAKAWEQYF

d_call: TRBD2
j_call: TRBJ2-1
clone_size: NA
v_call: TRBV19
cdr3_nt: TGTGCCAGTAGTATAGGGACTAGCGGGAGCTTCAATGAGCAGTTCTTC
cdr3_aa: CASSIGTSGSFNEQFF

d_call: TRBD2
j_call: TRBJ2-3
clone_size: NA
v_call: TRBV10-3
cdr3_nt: TGTGCCATCACCCCCAGCGGGGGCGGGTCAGATACGCAGTATTTT
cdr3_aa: CAITPSGGGSDTQYF

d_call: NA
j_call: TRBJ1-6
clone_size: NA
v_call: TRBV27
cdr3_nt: TGTGCCAGCAGTCCCCTACCGGACACCTATTCACCCCTCCACTTT
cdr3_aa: CASSPLPDTYSPLHF

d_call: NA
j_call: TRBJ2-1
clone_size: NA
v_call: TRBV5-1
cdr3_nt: TGCGCCAGCAGCTCCGGGACTCTTACCTACAATGAGCAGTTCTTC
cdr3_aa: CASSSGTLTYNEQFF

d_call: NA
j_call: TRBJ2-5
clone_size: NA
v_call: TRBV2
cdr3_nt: TGTGCCAGCATCACAACTAAACTCCTGGGAGAGACCCAGTACTTC
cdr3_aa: CASITTKLLGETQYF

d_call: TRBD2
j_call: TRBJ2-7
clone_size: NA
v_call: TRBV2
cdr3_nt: TGTGCCAGCAGTGGGGGTTCTAGCGGGGGTTACGAGCAGTACTTC
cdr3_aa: CASSGGSSGGYEQYF

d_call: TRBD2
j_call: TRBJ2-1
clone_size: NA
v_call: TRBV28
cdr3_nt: TGTGCCAGCAGTTTACCTGACGCCCCGGGACTAGCGGGGAACAATGAGCAGTTCTTC
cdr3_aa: CASSLPDAPGLAGNNEQFF

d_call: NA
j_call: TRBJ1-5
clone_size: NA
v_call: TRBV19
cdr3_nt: TGTGCCAGTAGTATAGATCTCTGGGATAATTCCCTCGGCCCCCAGCATTTT
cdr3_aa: CASSIDLWDNSLGPQHF

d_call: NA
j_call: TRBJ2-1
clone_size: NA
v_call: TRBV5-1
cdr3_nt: TGCGCCAGCAGCGCAGCGCGGACAGACAATGAGCAGTTCTTC
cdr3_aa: CASSAARTDNEQFF